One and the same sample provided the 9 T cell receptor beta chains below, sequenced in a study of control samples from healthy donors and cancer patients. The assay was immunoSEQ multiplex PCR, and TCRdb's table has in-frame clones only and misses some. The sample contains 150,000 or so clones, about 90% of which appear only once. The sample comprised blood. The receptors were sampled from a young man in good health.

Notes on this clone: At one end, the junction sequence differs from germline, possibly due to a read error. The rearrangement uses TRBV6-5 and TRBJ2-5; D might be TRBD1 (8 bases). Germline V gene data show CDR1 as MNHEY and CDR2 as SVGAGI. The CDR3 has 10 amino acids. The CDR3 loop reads CASRGQGGDF. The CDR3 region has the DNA TGTGCCAGCAGAGGACAGGGAGGGGACTTC.

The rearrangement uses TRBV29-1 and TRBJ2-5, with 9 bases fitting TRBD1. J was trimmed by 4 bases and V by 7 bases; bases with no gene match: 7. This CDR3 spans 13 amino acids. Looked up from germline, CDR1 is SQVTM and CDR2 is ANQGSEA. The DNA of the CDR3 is TGCAGCGCCCGGACAGGGGCCGGAGAGACCCAGTACTTC. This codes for CSARTGAGETQYF.

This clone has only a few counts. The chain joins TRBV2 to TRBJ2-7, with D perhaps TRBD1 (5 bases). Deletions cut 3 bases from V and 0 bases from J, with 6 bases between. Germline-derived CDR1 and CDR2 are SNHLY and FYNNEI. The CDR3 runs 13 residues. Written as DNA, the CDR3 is TGTGCCAGCAGTGACAGGGCCTCCTACGAGCAGTACTTC. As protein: CASSDRASYEQYF.

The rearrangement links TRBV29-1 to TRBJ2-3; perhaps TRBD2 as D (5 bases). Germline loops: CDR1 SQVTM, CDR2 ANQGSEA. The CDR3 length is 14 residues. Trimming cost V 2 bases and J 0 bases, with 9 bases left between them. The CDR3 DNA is TGCAGCGTTGAACTTCGGGGTAGCACAGATACGCAGTATTTT. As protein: CSVELRGSTDTQYF.

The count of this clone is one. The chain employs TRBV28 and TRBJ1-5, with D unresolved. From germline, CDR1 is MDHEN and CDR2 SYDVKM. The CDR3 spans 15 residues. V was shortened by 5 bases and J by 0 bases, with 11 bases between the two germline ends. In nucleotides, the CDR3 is TGTGCCAGCAGTGCCCACGCGGGTAGCAATCAGCCCCAGCATTTT. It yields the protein CASSAHAGSNQPQHF.

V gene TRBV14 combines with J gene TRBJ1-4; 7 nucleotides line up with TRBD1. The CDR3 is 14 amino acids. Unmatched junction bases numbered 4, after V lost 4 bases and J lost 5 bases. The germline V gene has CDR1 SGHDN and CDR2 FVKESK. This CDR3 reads CASSPRQGNEKLFF. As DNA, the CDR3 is TGTGCCAGCAGCCCGCGACAGGGAAATGAAAAACTGTTTTTT. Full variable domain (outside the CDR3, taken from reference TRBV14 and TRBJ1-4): EAGVTQFPSHSVIEKGQTVTLRCDPISGHDNLYWYRRVMGKEIKFLLHFVKESKQDESGMPNNRFLAERTGGTYSTLKVQPAELEDSGVYFCASSPRQGNEKLFFGSGTQLSVL.

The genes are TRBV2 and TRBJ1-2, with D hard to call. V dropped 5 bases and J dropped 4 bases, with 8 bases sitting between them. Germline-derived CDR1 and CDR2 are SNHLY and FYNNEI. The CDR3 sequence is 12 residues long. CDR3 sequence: CASSSGLYGYTF. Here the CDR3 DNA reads TGTGCCAGCAGTAGCGGTCTCTATGGCTACACCTTC.

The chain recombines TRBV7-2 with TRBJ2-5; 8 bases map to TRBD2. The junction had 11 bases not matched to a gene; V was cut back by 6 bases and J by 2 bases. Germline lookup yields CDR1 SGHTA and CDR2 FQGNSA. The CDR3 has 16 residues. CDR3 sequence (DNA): TGTGCCAGCAGTCTTAAGGCGGGGGGCGTACAAGAGACCCAGTACTTC. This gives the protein CASSLKAGGVQETQYF.

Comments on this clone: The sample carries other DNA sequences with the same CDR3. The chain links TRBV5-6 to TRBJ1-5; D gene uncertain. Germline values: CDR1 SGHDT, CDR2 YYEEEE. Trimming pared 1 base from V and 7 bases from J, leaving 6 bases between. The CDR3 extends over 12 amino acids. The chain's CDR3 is CASSLKGQPQHF. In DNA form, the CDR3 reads TGTGCCAGCAGCTTGAAAGGACAGCCCCAGCATTTT.